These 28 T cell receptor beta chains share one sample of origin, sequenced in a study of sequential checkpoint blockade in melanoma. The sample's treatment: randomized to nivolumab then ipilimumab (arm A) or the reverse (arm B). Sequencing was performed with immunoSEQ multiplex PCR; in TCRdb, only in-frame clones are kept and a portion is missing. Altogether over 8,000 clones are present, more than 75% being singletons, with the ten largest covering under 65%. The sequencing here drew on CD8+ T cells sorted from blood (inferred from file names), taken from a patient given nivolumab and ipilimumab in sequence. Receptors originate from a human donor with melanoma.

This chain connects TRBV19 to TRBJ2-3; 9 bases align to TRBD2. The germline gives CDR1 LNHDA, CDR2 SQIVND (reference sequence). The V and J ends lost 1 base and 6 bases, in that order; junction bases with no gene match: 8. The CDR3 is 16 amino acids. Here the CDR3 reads CASSIGSGLAMDTQYF. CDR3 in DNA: TGTGCCAGTAGTATAGGGTCGGGACTAGCTATGGATACGCAGTATTTT.

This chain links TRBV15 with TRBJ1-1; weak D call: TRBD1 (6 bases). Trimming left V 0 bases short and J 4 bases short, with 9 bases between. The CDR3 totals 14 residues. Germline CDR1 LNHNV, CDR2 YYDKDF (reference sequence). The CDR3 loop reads CATSRDLGATEAFF. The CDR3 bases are TGTGCCACCAGCAGAGATCTGGGGGCCACTGAAGCTTTCTTT.

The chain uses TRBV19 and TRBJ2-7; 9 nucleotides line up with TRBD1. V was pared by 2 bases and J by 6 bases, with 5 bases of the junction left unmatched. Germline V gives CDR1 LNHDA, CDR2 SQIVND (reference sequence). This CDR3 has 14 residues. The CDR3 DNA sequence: TGTGCCAGTAGTATACCCGGGACAGGGTTCGAGCAGTACTTC. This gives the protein CASSIPGTGFEQYF. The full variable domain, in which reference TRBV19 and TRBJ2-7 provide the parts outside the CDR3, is DGGITQSPKYLFRKEGQNVTLSCEQNLNHDAMYWYRQDPGQGLRLIYYSQIVNDFQKGDIAEGYSVSREKKESFPLTVTSAQKNPTAFYLCASSIPGTGFEQYFGPGTRLTVT.

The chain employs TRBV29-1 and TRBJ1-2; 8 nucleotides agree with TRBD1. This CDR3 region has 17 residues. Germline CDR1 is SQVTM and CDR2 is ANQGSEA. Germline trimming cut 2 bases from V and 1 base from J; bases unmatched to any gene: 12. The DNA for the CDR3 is TGCAGCGTTGAACAACAGGGGGTCTTGCTCTTTAACTATGGCTACACCTTC. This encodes CSVEQQGVLLFNYGYTF.

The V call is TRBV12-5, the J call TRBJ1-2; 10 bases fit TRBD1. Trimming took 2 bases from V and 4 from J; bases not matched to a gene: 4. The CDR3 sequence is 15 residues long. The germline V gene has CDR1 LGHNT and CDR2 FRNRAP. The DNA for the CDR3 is TGTGCTAGTGGTTTGTCCGGGACAGGGGTCTATGGCTACACCTTC. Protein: CASGLSGTGVYGYTF.

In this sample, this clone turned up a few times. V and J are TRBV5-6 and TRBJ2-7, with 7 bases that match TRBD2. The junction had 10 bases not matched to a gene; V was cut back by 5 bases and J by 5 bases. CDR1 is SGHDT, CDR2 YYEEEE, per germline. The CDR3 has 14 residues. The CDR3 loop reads CASRTAGQIHEQYF. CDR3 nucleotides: TGTGCCAGCAGGACAGCGGGGCAAATTCACGAGCAGTACTTC.

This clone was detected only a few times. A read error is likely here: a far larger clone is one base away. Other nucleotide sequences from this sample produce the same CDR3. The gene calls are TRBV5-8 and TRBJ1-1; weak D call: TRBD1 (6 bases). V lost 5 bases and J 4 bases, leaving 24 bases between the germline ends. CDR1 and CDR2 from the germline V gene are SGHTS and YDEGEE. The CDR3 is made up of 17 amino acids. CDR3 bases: TGTGCCAGCAGGTACTCGACTATAACAGGGATGGGCACTGAAGCTTTCTTT. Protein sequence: CASRYSTITGMGTEAFF.

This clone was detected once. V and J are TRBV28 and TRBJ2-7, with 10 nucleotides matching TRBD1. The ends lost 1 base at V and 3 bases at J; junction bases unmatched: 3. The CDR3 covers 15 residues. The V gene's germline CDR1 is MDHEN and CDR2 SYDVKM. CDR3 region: CASSLSRDRGYEQYF. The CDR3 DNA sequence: TGTGCCAGCAGTTTATCCCGGGACAGGGGCTACGAGCAGTACTTC.

CDR3 bases: TGCAGCGCTGGGCTTGACACTGAAGCTTTCTTT. Protein: CSAGLDTEAFF. The chain is built from TRBV29-1 and TRBJ1-1, with D hard to call. CDR3 length: 11 amino acids. Trimming pared 7 bases from V and 3 bases from J, leaving 9 bases between. CDR1 and CDR2 from the germline V gene are SQVTM and ANQGSEA.

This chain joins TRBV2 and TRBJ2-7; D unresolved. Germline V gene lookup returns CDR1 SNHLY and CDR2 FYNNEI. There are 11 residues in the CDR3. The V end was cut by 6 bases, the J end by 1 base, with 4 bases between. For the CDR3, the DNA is TGTGCCAGCAGCGTTTCCTACGAGCAGTACTTC. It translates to CASSVSYEQYF.

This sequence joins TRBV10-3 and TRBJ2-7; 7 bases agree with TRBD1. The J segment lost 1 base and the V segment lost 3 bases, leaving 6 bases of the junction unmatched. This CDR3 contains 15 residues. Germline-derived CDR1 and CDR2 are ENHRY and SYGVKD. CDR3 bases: TGTGCCATCAGTGACCTTGGACAGGTTTCCTACGAGCAGTACTTC. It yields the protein CAISDLGQVSYEQYF.

The CDR3 loop is CASSYNSASPGEQYF. The CDR3 nucleotides are TGTGCCAGCAGTTACAACAGTGCCTCACCTGGCGAGCAGTACTTC. The chain employs TRBV6-5 and TRBJ2-7; unclear D gene. Germline assignment: CDR1 MNHEY and CDR2 SVGAGI. CDR3 length: 15 amino acids. V lost 2 bases, J lost 6 bases, and 17 bases lay in between.

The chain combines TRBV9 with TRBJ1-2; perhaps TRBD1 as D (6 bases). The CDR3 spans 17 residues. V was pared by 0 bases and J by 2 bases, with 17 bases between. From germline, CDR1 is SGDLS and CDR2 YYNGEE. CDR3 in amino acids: CASSVVGQGPINYGYTF. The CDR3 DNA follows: TGTGCCAGCAGCGTAGTAGGTCAGGGGCCAATAAACTATGGCTACACCTTC.

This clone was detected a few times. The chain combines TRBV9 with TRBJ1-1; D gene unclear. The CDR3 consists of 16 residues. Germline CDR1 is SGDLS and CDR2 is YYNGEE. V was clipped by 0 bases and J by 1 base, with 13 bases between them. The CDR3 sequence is CASSVVASRANTEAFF. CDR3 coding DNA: TGTGCCAGCAGCGTAGTAGCTAGCCGGGCGAACACTGAAGCTTTCTTT.

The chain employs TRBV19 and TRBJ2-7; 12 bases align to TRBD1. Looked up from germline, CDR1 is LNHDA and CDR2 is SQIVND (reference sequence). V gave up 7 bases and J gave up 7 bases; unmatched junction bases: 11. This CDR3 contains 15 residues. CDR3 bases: TGTGCCAGTACATTATCCGGGACAGGGGGCGGGGAGCAGTACTTC. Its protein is CASTLSGTGGGEQYF.

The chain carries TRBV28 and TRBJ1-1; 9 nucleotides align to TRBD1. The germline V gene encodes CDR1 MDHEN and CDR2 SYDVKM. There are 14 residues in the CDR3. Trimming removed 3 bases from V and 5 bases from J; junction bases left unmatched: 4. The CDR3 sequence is CASSLTGGRTEAFF. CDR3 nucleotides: TGTGCCAGCAGTTTGACAGGGGGTCGGACTGAAGCTTTCTTT.

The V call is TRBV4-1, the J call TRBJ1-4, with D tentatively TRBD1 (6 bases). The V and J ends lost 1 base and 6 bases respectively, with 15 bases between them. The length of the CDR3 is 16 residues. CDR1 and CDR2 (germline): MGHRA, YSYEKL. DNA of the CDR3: TGCGCCAGCAGCCAAGCTGCCGACAGGAATTATGAAAAACTGTTTTTT. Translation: CASSQAADRNYEKLFF.

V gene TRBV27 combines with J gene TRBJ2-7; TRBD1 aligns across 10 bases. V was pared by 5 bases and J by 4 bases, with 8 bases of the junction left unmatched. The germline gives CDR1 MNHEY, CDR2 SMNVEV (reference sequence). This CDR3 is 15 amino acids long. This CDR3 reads CASSNRDRGVYEQYF. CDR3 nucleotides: TGTGCCAGCAGTAACCGGGACAGGGGAGTTTACGAGCAGTACTTC.

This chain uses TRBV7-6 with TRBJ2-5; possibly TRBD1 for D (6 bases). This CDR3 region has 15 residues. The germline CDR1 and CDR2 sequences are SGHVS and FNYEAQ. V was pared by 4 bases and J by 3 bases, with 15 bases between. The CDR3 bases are TGTGCCAGCAGCTCGCCCGACAGGTTCGAAGAGACCCAGTACTTC. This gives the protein CASSSPDRFEETQYF.

This CDR3 reads CAISDRAGGGNSPLHF. The CDR3 DNA is TGTGCCATCAGTGATCGGGCAGGGGGAGGTAATTCACCCCTCCACTTT. This chain connects TRBV10-3 to TRBJ1-6; 7 positions match TRBD1. Germline-derived CDR1 and CDR2 are ENHRY and SYGVKD. V lost 3 bases and J lost 6; bases outside the gene matches: 8. The CDR3 consists of 16 residues.

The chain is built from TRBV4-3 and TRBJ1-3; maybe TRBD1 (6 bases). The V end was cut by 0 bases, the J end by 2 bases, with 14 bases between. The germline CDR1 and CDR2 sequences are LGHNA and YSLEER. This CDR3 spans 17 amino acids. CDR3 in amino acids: CASSQDDWTDTGNTIYF. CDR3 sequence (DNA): TGCGCCAGCAGCCAAGATGACTGGACAGACACTGGAAACACCATATATTTT.

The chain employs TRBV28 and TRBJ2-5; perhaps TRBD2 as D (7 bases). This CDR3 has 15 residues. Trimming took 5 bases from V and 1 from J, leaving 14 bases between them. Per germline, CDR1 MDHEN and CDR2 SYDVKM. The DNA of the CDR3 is TGTGCCAGCAGTACTCGGGGGGCCCGCCAAGAGACCCAGTACTTC. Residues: CASSTRGARQETQYF.

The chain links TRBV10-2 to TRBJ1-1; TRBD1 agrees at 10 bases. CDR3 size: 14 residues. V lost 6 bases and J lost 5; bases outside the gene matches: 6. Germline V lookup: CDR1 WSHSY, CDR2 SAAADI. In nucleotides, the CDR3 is TGCGCCAGCAGGACAGGGGGCGGAGGAACTGAAGCTTTCTTT. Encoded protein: CASRTGGGGTEAFF.

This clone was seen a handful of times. CDR3 sequence reads: CASSIVGRGDTEAFF. CDR3 nucleotides: TGTGCCAGCAGCATTGTAGGGAGGGGTGACACTGAAGCTTTCTTT. This chain links TRBV14 with TRBJ1-1, with D possibly TRBD1 on 5 matching bases. Trimming removed 5 bases from V and 3 bases from J, with 16 bases in between. The CDR3 is made up of 15 amino acids. The V gene's germline CDR1 is SGHDN and CDR2 FVKESK. Variable domain in full (rest from reference TRBV14 and TRBJ1-1): EAGVTQFPSHSVIEKGQTVTLRCDPISGHDNLYWYRRVMGKEIKFLLHFVKESKQDESGMPNNRFLAERTGGTYSTLKVQPAELEDSGVYFCASSIVGRGDTEAFFGQGTRLTVV.

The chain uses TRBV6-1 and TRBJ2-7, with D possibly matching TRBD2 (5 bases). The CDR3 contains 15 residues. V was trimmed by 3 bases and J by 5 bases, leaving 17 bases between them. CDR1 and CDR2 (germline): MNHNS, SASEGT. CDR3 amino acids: CASSDRFRRGNEQYF. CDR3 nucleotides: TGTGCCAGCAGTGATCGTTTTCGACGGGGAAACGAGCAGTACTTC.

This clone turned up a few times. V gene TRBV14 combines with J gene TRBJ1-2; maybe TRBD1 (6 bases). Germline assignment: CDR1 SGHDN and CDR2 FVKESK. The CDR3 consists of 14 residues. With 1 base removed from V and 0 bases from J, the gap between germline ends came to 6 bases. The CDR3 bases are TGTGCCAGCAGCCAAGGGGGGCCTAACTATGGCTACACCTTC. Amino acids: CASSQGGPNYGYTF.

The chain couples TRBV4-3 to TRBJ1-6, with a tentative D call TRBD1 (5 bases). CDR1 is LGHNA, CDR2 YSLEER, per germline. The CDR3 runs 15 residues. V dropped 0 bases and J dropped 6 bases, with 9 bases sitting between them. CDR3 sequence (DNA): TGCGCCAGCAGCCAAGATTCAGGGTCTAATTCACCCCTCCACTTT. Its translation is CASSQDSGSNSPLHF.

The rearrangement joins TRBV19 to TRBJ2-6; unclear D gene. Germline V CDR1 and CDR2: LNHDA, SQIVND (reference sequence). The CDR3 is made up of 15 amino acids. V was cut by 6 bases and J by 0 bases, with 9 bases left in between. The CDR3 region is CASSESNSGANVLTF. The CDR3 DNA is TGTGCCAGTAGCGAGTCGAACTCTGGGGCCAACGTCCTGACTTTC. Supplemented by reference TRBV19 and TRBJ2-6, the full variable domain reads DGGITQSPKYLFRKEGQNVTLSCEQNLNHDAMYWYRQDPGQGLRLIYYSQIVNDFQKGDIAEGYSVSREKKESFPLTVTSAQKNPTAFYLCASSESNSGANVLTFGAGSRLTVL.